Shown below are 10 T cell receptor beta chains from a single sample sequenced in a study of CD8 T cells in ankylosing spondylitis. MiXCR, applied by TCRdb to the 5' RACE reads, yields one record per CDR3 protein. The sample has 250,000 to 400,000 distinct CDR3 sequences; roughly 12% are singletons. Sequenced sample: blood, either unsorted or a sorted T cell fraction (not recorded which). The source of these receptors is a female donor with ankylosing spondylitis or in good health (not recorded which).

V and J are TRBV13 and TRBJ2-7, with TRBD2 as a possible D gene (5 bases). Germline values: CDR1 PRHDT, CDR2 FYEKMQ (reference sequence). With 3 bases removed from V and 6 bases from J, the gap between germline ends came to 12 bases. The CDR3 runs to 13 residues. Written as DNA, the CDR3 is TGTGCCAGCAGCTTCGAGGGTGGATCCGAGCAGTACTTC. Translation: CASSFEGGSEQYF.

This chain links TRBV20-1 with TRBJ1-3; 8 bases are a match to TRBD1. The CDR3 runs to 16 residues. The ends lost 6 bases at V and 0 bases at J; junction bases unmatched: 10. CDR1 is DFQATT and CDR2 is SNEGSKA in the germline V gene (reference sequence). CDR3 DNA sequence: TGCAGTGCGCCATCCCGACAGGGGATCTCTGGAAACACCATATATTTT. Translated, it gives CSAPSRQGISGNTIYF.

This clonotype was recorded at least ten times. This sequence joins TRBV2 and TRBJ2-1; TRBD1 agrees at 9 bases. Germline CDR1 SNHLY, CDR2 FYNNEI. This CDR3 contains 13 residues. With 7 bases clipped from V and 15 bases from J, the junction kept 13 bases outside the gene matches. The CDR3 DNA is TGTGCCAGCACCTCCCATGACAGGGGGTCACCGTTCTTC. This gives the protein CASTSHDRGSPFF.

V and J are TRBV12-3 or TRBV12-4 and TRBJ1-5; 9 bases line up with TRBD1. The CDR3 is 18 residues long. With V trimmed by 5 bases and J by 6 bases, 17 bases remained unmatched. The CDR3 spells CASSPQSRGQGRAQPQHF. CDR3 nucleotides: TGTGCCAGCAGTCCACAATCCAGGGGACAGGGAAGGGCTCAGCCCCAGCATTTT.

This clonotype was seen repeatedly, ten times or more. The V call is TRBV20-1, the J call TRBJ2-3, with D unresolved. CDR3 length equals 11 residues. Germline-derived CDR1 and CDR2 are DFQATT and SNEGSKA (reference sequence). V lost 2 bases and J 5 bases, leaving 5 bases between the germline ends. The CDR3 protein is CSARHKDTQYF. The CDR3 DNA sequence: TGCAGTGCTAGACACAAAGATACGCAGTATTTT.

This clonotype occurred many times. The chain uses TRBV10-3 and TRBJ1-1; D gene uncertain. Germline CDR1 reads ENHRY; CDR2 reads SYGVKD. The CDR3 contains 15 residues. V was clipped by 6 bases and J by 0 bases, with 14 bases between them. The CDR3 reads CAIRGSTRMNTEAFF. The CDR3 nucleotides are TGTGCCATCAGAGGCAGCACCAGGATGAACACTGAAGCTTTCTTT.

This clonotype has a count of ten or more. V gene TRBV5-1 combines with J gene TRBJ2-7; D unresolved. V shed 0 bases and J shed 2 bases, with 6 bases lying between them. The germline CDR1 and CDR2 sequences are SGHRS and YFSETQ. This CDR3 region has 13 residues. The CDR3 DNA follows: TGCGCCAGCAGCTTGGACTTACCCTACGAGCAGTACTTC. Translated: CASSLDLPYEQYF. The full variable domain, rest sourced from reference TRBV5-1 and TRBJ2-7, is KAGVTQTPRYLIKTRGQQVTLSCSPISGHRSVSWYQQTPGQGLQFLFEYFSETQRNKGNFPGRFSGRQFSNSRSEMNVSTLELGDSALYLCASSLDLPYEQYFGPGTRLTVT.

In DNA, the CDR3 is TGTGCCAGCAGTTTACCATCCGGGACTTCCTTGCGGGCAGATACGCAGTATTTT. This gives the protein CASSLPSGTSLRADTQYF. The chain is built from TRBV28 and TRBJ2-3, with a possible D match to TRBD2 (6 bases). From germline, CDR1 is MDHEN and CDR2 SYDVKM. This CDR3 contains 18 residues. The ends were cut back, 2 bases at V and 4 bases at J, with 22 bases in the middle.

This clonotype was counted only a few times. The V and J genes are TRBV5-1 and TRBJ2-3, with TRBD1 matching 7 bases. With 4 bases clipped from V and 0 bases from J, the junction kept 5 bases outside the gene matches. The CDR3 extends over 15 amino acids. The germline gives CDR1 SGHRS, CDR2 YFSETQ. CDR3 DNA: TGCGCCAGCAGCGGGGGACAGCCAAGCACAGATACGCAGTATTTT. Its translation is CASSGGQPSTDTQYF.

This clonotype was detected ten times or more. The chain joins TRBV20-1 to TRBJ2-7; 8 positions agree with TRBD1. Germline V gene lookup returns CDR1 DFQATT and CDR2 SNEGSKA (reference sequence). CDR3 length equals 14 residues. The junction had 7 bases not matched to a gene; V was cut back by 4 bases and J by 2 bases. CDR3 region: CSATPDRAAYEQYF. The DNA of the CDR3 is TGCAGTGCTACCCCGGACAGGGCAGCCTACGAGCAGTACTTC.